The 28 T cell receptor beta chains below come from one sample, sequenced in a study of blood T cell repertoires in COVID-19. Some clones are missing from TCRdb's copy, which holds only in-frame ones; the method was immunoSEQ multiplex PCR. The data show 140,000 to 150,000 clones, almost 85% seen once. Material for sequencing was peripheral blood. These receptors originate from a human donor with acute or convalescent COVID-19. The donor label of this sample is uncertain.

The chain carries TRBV18 and TRBJ1-1; D gene ambiguous. The CDR3 loop spans 12 amino acids. Trimming removed 6 bases from V and 3 bases from J, with 8 bases in between. Germline values: CDR1 KGHSH, CDR2 LQKENI. CDR3 protein: CASSSGDTEAFF. CDR3 bases: TGTGCCAGCTCCTCGGGAGACACTGAAGCTTTCTTT.

In its sample, this clone was seen a few times. The chain couples TRBV6-5 to TRBJ1-4; perhaps TRBD1 as D (5 bases). With 10 bases removed from V and 7 bases from J, the gap between germline ends came to 16 bases. The V gene's germline CDR1 is MNHEY and CDR2 SVGAGI. This CDR3 has 13 residues. CDR3 region: CAIKDTPGEKLFF. For the CDR3, the DNA is TGTGCCATCAAGGACACCCCGGGTGAAAAACTGTTTTTT.

This chain joins TRBV6-4 and TRBJ2-3; 10 bases map to TRBD2. V lost 2 bases to trimming and J lost 0 bases; unmatched junction nucleotides: 11. CDR3 length equals 19 residues. Germline assignment: CDR1 MRHNA and CDR2 SNTAGT. CDR3 loop: CASSDVAGGYDSSTDTQYF. The CDR3 DNA follows: TGTGCCAGCAGTGACGTAGCGGGGGGCTACGACTCTAGCACAGATACGCAGTATTTT.

The chain carries TRBV7-2 and TRBJ2-7; D is possibly TRBD2 (5 bases). Germline loops: CDR1 SGHTA, CDR2 FQGNSA. This CDR3 has 13 residues. The V and J ends lost 3 bases and 3 bases respectively, with 9 bases between them. The CDR3, as DNA: TGTGCCAGCAGCTTTGGACGGGGCTACGAGCAGTACTTC. Translating it yields CASSFGRGYEQYF. Drawing the rest from reference TRBV7-2 and TRBJ2-7, the complete variable domain is GAGVSQSPSNKVTEKGKDVELRCDPISGHTALYWYRQSLGQGLEFLIYFQGNSAPDKSGLPSDRFSAERTGGSVSTLTIQRTQQEDSAVYLCASSFGRGYEQYFGPGTRLTVT.

This clone was picked up one time. This rearrangement joins TRBV12-3 or TRBV12-4 to TRBJ2-7, with D maybe TRBD1 (5 bases). V was clipped by 6 bases and J by 6 bases, with 9 bases between them. The CDR3 consists of 11 residues. CDR3 region: CASREGVEQYF. The CDR3 DNA reads as TGTGCCAGCAGGGAAGGGGTCGAGCAGTACTTC.

This chain connects TRBV5-4 to TRBJ2-7; 7 nucleotides agree with TRBD1. This CDR3 contains 15 residues. Unmatched junction bases numbered 10, after V lost 1 base and J lost 6 bases. Germline-derived CDR1 and CDR2 are SGHNT and YYREEE (reference sequence). CDR3 sequence: CASSLNRGSSREQYF. The CDR3 DNA sequence: TGTGCCAGCAGCTTGAACAGGGGTAGCAGTCGCGAGCAGTACTTC.

This chain connects TRBV9 to TRBJ2-1; 15 bases map to TRBD2. The germline gives CDR1 SGDLS, CDR2 YYNGEE. The CDR3 runs to 19 residues. V was pared by 6 bases and J by 1 base, with 11 bases of the junction left unmatched. CDR3 residues: CASTPGLAGGGLSYNEQFF. The CDR3 coding sequence is TGTGCCAGCACCCCGGGACTAGCGGGGGGCGGCCTTTCCTACAATGAGCAGTTCTTC.

This rearrangement joins TRBV9 to TRBJ1-1; 7 positions agree with TRBD1. This CDR3 spans 13 amino acids. V trimming: 4 bases; J trimming: 9 bases; junction bases outside the gene matches: 9. CDR1 SGDLS and CDR2 YYNGEE come from the germline V gene. CDR3 residues: CASSTGTEGQAFF. Written as DNA, the CDR3 is TGTGCCAGCAGCACTGGGACAGAAGGGCAAGCTTTCTTT.

The chain has TRBV19 and TRBJ1-2; 7 bases map to TRBD1. Germline CDR1 is LNHDA and CDR2 is SQIVND (reference sequence). The V gene end was trimmed by 5 bases and the J gene end by 9 bases; junction bases not matched to a gene: 9. The CDR3 runs to 13 residues. CDR3 DNA sequence: TGTGCCAGTAGTGAAACAGGGGATGGGAGCTACACCTTC. Translated, it gives CASSETGDGSYTF.

This clone was counted once. The chain uses TRBV3-1 (or the pseudogene TRBV3-2) and TRBJ1-6; 8 nucleotides align to TRBD1. V was pared by 4 bases and J by 6 bases, with 5 bases of the junction left unmatched. The CDR3 consists of 15 residues. CDR1 LGHDT and CDR2 YNNKEL come from the germline V gene (reference sequence). The CDR3 sequence is CASSLNDRGNSPLHF. CDR3 bases: TGTGCCAGCAGCCTGAACGACAGGGGTAATTCACCCCTCCACTTT.

CDR3 residues: CAWSQGQSYNSPLHF. Here the CDR3 DNA reads TGTGCCTGGAGCCAGGGACAGTCCTATAATTCACCCCTCCACTTT. V usage is TRBV30 and J usage is TRBJ1-6; 7 nucleotides align to TRBD1. V shed 3 bases, J shed 1 base, and the junction held 3 bases outside the gene matches. CDR1 is GTSNPN, CDR2 SVGIG, per germline (reference sequence). The CDR3 consists of 15 residues. Using reference TRBV30 and TRBJ1-6 for the parts outside the CDR3, the full variable domain is SQTIHQWPATLVQPVGSPLSLECTVEGTSNPNLYWYRQAAGRGLQLLFYSVGIGQISSEVPQNLSASRPQDRQFILSSKKLLLSDSGFYLCAWSQGQSYNSPLHFGNGTRLTVT.

The rearrangement joins TRBV5-1 to TRBJ1-4; 8 bases map to TRBD1. The CDR3 sequence is 16 residues long. V shed 5 bases, J shed 2 bases, and the junction held 8 bases outside the gene matches. Germline V gene lookup returns CDR1 SGHRS and CDR2 YFSETQ. As DNA, the CDR3 is TGCGCCAGCAGATTCCAGGGGGCGCGGACTAATGAAAAACTGTTTTTT. Protein product: CASRFQGARTNEKLFF.

The gene calls are TRBV7-9 and TRBJ1-6; weak D call: TRBD1 (5 bases). This CDR3 comprises 15 residues. V was shortened by 5 bases and J by 6 bases, with 14 bases between the two germline ends. The germline V gene encodes CDR1 SEHNR and CDR2 FQNEAQ (reference sequence). In nucleotides, the CDR3 is TGTGCCAGCAGCCCTTGGGGCGGATTTAATTCACCCCTCCACTTT. Its protein is CASSPWGGFNSPLHF.

The chain joins TRBV27 to TRBJ2-3; D is possibly TRBD1 (6 bases). The germline V and J ends were trimmed by 5 bases and 0 bases, with 12 bases remaining between them. The CDR3 sequence is 15 residues long. Germline-derived CDR1 and CDR2 are MNHEY and SMNVEV (reference sequence). The chain's CDR3 is CASSTQGFSTDTQYF. CDR3 in DNA: TGTGCCAGCAGTACCCAGGGGTTTAGCACAGATACGCAGTATTTT.

The J gene is TRBJ1-1, the V gene TRBV10-3; D remains unclear. The CDR3 has 14 amino acids. Trimming removed 6 bases at V and 1 base at J, with 12 bases between. CDR1 is ENHRY and CDR2 is SYGVKD in the germline V gene. CDR3 amino acids: CAISSGQANTEAFF. The CDR3 DNA is TGTGCCATCAGCTCAGGCCAGGCGAACACTGAAGCTTTCTTT.

The chain is built from TRBV27 and TRBJ1-5; D remains ambiguous. Germline CDR1 MNHEY, CDR2 SMNVEV (reference sequence). The CDR3 is made up of 16 amino acids. Trimming shortened V by 6 bases and J by 2 bases, and 17 bases separated the two germline ends. The CDR3 sequence: CASRGMGDPGNQPQHF. CDR3 bases: TGTGCCAGCAGGGGTATGGGAGACCCGGGCAATCAGCCCCAGCATTTT.

The V gene is TRBV2, the J gene TRBJ2-1, with 8 bases identical to TRBD2. Germline CDR1 reads SNHLY; CDR2 reads FYNNEI. The CDR3 covers 13 residues. Trimming cost V 6 bases and J 5 bases; bases outside gene matches: 3. CDR3 sequence: CASSMGLDNEQFF. CDR3 nucleotide sequence: TGTGCCAGCAGCATGGGACTAGACAATGAGCAGTTCTTC.

The chain couples TRBV10-1 to TRBJ1-2; D gene uncertain. The germline V and J ends were trimmed by 10 bases and 4 bases, with 19 bases remaining between them. Germline loops: CDR1 WNHNN, CDR2 SYGVQD (reference sequence). The CDR3 totals 14 residues. DNA for the CDR3: TGCGCCACCAGATTTCCGGGGATAGGCTATGGCTACACCTTC. Its protein product is CATRFPGIGYGYTF.

The V call is TRBV4-2, the J call TRBJ1-6; D is possibly TRBD1 (5 bases). The CDR3 length is 14 residues. Per germline, CDR1 LGHNA and CDR2 YNFKEQ. Between the trimmed V and J ends, which lost 0 bases and 7 bases, there was a span of 7 bases. The CDR3: CASSQDRGNSPLHF. DNA of the CDR3: TGTGCCAGCAGCCAAGATAGGGGAAATTCACCCCTCCACTTT.

V is TRBV6-6 and J is TRBJ1-5; D not resolved. Per the germline V gene, CDR1 is MNHNY and CDR2 is SVGAGI (reference sequence). Trimming cost V 7 bases and J 5 bases, with 12 bases left between them. There are 13 residues in the CDR3. The CDR3 nucleotides read TGTGCCAGCACCCGAGTGATGGATCAGCCCCAGCATTTT. Amino acid sequence: CASTRVMDQPQHF.

The chain recombines TRBV4-2 with TRBJ1-2; D unresolved. The V and J ends lost 4 bases and 4 bases respectively, with 22 bases between them. In germline, CDR1 is LGHNA, CDR2 YNFKEQ. This CDR3 region has 17 residues. CDR3 DNA sequence: TGTGCCAGCAGCCCCCCCGATCAAGCCGTTACGGGCTATGGCTACACCTTC. It specifies CASSPPDQAVTGYGYTF.

The gene calls are TRBV19 and TRBJ1-3; 7 nucleotides agree with TRBD1. Germline CDR1 LNHDA, CDR2 SQIVND (reference sequence). Unmatched junction bases numbered 1, after V lost 3 bases and J lost 2 bases. This CDR3 has 14 residues. The CDR3 loop reads CASSIGTAGNTIYF. The CDR3 DNA is TGTGCCAGTAGTATTGGGACAGCTGGAAACACCATATATTTT.

The chain joins TRBV18 to TRBJ2-7; TRBD1 might be the D (6 bases). The germline gives CDR1 KGHSH, CDR2 LQKENI. The CDR3 is made up of 16 amino acids. Trimming shortened V by 2 bases and J by 0 bases, and 14 bases separated the two germline ends. In DNA, the CDR3 is TGTGCCAGCTCACCATTTGTACAGGGAAGCTCCTACGAGCAGTACTTC. Encoded protein: CASSPFVQGSSYEQYF.

Here the CDR3 reads CASSYDRFSGNTIYF. In DNA form, the CDR3 reads TGTGCCAGCAGTTACGACAGGTTCTCTGGAAACACCATATATTTT. The chain combines TRBV6-5 with TRBJ1-3; D might be TRBD1 (6 bases). V gave up 2 bases and J gave up 0 bases, with 8 bases separating them. The CDR3 is 15 residues long. The germline gives CDR1 MNHEY, CDR2 SVGAGI.

This clone is a singleton in its sample. The V call is TRBV6-2 or TRBV6-3, the J call TRBJ2-5, with D unclear. V lost 3 bases and J 4 bases, leaving 12 bases between the germline ends. CDR3 size: 14 residues. CDR1 is MNHEY, CDR2 SVGEGT, per germline. As DNA, the CDR3 is TGTGCCAGCAGTTATAACTTAAGAGGAGAGACCCAGTACTTC. Amino acid sequence: CASSYNLRGETQYF.

This chain joins TRBV5-1 and TRBJ1-6, with TRBD1 matching 7 bases. This CDR3 comprises 13 residues. The J segment lost 7 bases and the V segment lost 3 bases, leaving 1 base of the junction unmatched. Germline V gene sequence: CDR1 SGHRS, CDR2 YFSETQ. The DNA of the CDR3 is TGCGCCAGCAGCTCGGACAGGAATTCACCCCTCCACTTT. Amino acids: CASSSDRNSPLHF.

A few counts support this clone. The chain employs TRBV19 and TRBJ1-2, with a tentative D call TRBD1 (5 bases). CDR3 length equals 14 residues. Deletions cut 1 base from V and 2 bases from J, with 8 bases between. Per the germline V gene, CDR1 is LNHDA and CDR2 is SQIVND (reference sequence). The CDR3 loop is CASSIVPGNYGYTF. The CDR3 bases are TGTGCCAGTAGTATAGTCCCAGGGAACTATGGCTACACCTTC.

This chain links TRBV27 with TRBJ2-1, with 7 nucleotides matching TRBD1. V was pared by 0 bases and J by 2 bases, with 10 bases of the junction left unmatched. The germline V gene encodes CDR1 MNHEY and CDR2 SMNVEV (reference sequence). The CDR3 spans 18 residues. The CDR3 bases are TGTGCCAGCAGTTTATCGCCCCCGACAGGGTACACCTACAATGAGCAGTTCTTC. Translated: CASSLSPPTGYTYNEQFF.